The rows below give T cell receptor beta chains drawn from one sample of a study of cytomegalovirus exposure and HLA in healthy donors. Clones were read by immunoSEQ multiplex PCR, and TCRdb kept only the in-frame ones, dropping some. The sample yields some 150,000 clones, approximately 80% seen once. What was sequenced was PBMCs. The receptors shown here come from a man aged 50 or older in good health and CMV-seropositive. Each CDR3 is given with its conserved first and last residue. D genes are given only for firm matches. Only part of the rows carry a size: once, few, many, or a class if the clone is expanded.

size: -; J: TRBJ1-3; V: TRBV18; D: TRBD1; DNA: TGTGCCAGCTCACCGGGACAGGCCGCGACCGGAAACACCATATATTTT; CDR3: CASSPGQAATGNTIYF
size: -; J: TRBJ2-1; V: TRBV5-8; D: TRBD1; DNA: TGTGCCAGCAGCAGAGGGGACAGTGAGTACAATGAGCAGTTCTTC; CDR3: CASSRGDSEYNEQFF
size: -; J: TRBJ2-7; V: TRBV30; D: TRBD1; DNA: TGTGCCTGGAGTATAGGGGCAGGGGGTCAGGAGCAGTACTTC; CDR3: CAWSIGAGGQEQYF
size: -; J: TRBJ2-7; V: TRBV19; D: TRBD1; DNA: TGTGCCAGTAGTGCGACAGGGGCCTACGAGCAGTACTTC; CDR3: CASSATGAYEQYF
size: -; J: TRBJ1-1; V: TRBV5-1; D: TRBD1; DNA: TGCGCCAGCAGCTTGGCGGGACAGGGAACTGAAGCTTTCTTT; CDR3: CASSLAGQGTEAFF
size: -; J: TRBJ2-1; V: TRBV4-2; D: TRBD2; DNA: TGTGCCAGCAGCCAAGCTCTAGCGGGAGTAAATGAGCAGTTCTTC; CDR3: CASSQALAGVNEQFF
size: -; J: TRBJ2-3; V: TRBV7-9; D: -; DNA: TGTGCCAGCAGCTTAGGGGGGGCAGATACGCAGTATTTT; CDR3: CASSLGGADTQYF
size: -; J: TRBJ2-3; V: TRBV2; D: -; DNA: TGTGCCAGCAGTCTAGGAAGCACAGATACGCAGTATTTT; CDR3: CASSLGSTDTQYF
size: -; J: TRBJ2-1; V: TRBV7-8; D: -; DNA: TGTGCCAGCAGTATGGCGGGGAGGTACAATGAGCAGTTCTTC; CDR3: CASSMAGRYNEQFF
size: few; J: TRBJ2-7; V: TRBV5-1; D: TRBD2; DNA: TGCGCCAGCAGCCGGGGGGGGGCCCCGGGCGACTACGAGCAGTACTTC; CDR3: CASSRGGAPGDYEQYF
size: -; J: TRBJ1-2; V: TRBV5-6; D: TRBD1; DNA: TGTGCCAGCAGCGCCGGGACAGCAGCGAGGGCTGGCTACACCTTC; CDR3: CASSAGTAARAGYTF
size: -; J: TRBJ2-4; V: TRBV4-2; D: TRBD2; DNA: TGTGCCAGCAGCCTCGGACTAGCGGGAGCAAACATTCAGTACTTC; CDR3: CASSLGLAGANIQYF
size: -; J: TRBJ2-7; V: TRBV7-2; D: -; DNA: TGTGCCAGCAGCCGAACCGGGGGGCGAAGCTCCTACGAGCAGTACTTC; CDR3: CASSRTGGRSSYEQYF
size: -; J: TRBJ2-5; V: TRBV5-5; D: -; DNA: TGTGCCAGCAGCTTGGGCGCGAGACGGACTAAGGAGAGTAGGACCCAGTACTTC; CDR3: CASSLGARRTKESRTQYF
size: -; J: TRBJ2-5; V: TRBV4-3; D: -; DNA: TGCGCCAGCAGCTCCGACAGTGTCGATAGGGCCCAGTACTTC; CDR3: CASSSDSVDRAQYF
size: few; J: TRBJ2-1; V: TRBV4-3; D: -; DNA: TGCGCCAGCAGCCAAGATTTAGGGACTTATTACAATGAGCAGTTCTTC; CDR3: CASSQDLGTYYNEQFF
size: -; J: TRBJ2-7; V: TRBV27; D: TRBD1; DNA: TGTGCCAGCAGTTTATCAGGTAGGGGGCCCCACGAGCAGTACTTC; CDR3: CASSLSGRGPHEQYF
size: -; J: TRBJ2-7; V: TRBV6-1; D: TRBD2; DNA: TGTGCCAGCAGTATTGGGAGGGGAATCTACGAGCAGTACTTC; CDR3: CASSIGRGIYEQYF
size: -; J: TRBJ1-1; V: TRBV4-3; D: TRBD1; DNA: TGCGCCAGCAGCCAAGATAGGACAGGGGGCTTTGGCACTGAAGCTTTCTTT; CDR3: CASSQDRTGGFGTEAFF
size: -; J: TRBJ2-2; V: TRBV9; D: -; DNA: TGTGCCAGCAACCGGGGAACGAACACCGGGGAGCTGTTTTTT; CDR3: CASNRGTNTGELFF
size: -; J: TRBJ2-1; V: TRBV7-9; D: TRBD2; DNA: TGTGCCAGCAGCTTTACTAGCGGGAGAGAAGAGCAGTTCTTC; CDR3: CASSFTSGREEQFF
size: -; J: TRBJ1-1; V: TRBV6-5; D: -; DNA: TGTGCCAGCACAGGGAACACTGAAGCTTTCTTT; CDR3: CASTGNTEAFF
size: -; J: TRBJ2-2; V: TRBV29-1; D: TRBD2; DNA: TGCAGCGTTGGGGGAAAAGCGGGGGGAGGGGCCGGGGAGCTGTTTTTT; CDR3: CSVGGKAGGGAGELFF
size: -; J: TRBJ1-6; V: TRBV5-8; D: -; DNA: TGTGCCAGCAGCTTGGTAGGACAGAGAAATTCACCCCTCCACTTT; CDR3: CASSLVGQRNSPLHF
size: -; J: TRBJ1-1; V: TRBV2; D: -; DNA: TGTGCCAGCATCAGGGTTATGAACACTGAAGCTTTCTTT; CDR3: CASIRVMNTEAFF
size: -; J: TRBJ2-7; V: TRBV7-7; D: TRBD1; DNA: TGTGCTAGCAGCTTAGAGGGGGCAGGCGAGCAGTACTTC; CDR3: CASSLEGAGEQYF
size: -; J: TRBJ1-1; V: TRBV9; D: TRBD1; DNA: TGTGCCAGCAGCGTAGACGGGACAGGGGGTAAACAAGCTTTCTTT; CDR3: CASSVDGTGGKQAFF
size: -; J: TRBJ2-3; V: TRBV5-1; D: -; DNA: TGCGCCAGCAGCTTGGTTTACCAGTTCACAGATACGCAGTATTTT; CDR3: CASSLVYQFTDTQYF
size: -; J: TRBJ2-7; V: TRBV2; D: TRBD2; DNA: TGTGCCAGCAGGAGACTAGCGGGGCTGGTTGTGCAGTACTTC; CDR3: CASRRLAGLVVQYF
size: -; J: TRBJ2-3; V: TRBV19; D: TRBD2; DNA: TGTGCCAGTAGTATCAACGGGGGGAACACAGATACGCAGTATTTT; CDR3: CASSINGGNTDTQYF
size: -; J: TRBJ2-7; V: TRBV11-3; D: -; DNA: TGTGCCAGCAGCTTAGCGGGGGTGGAAAACGAGCAGTACTTC; CDR3: CASSLAGVENEQYF
size: -; J: TRBJ1-2; V: TRBV15; D: -; DNA: TGTGCCACCAGCAGAGAAAAGTTTAGCTATGGCTACACCTTC; CDR3: CATSREKFSYGYTF
size: -; J: TRBJ1-2; V: TRBV19; D: TRBD1; DNA: TGTGCCATACCGACAGGGTCGGGTGGCTACACCTTC; CDR3: CAIPTGSGGYTF
size: -; J: TRBJ2-5; V: TRBV7-2; D: -; DNA: TGTGCCAGCAGCCTCACTTACCAAGAGACCCAGTACTTC; CDR3: CASSLTYQETQYF
size: -; J: TRBJ2-1; V: TRBV6-5; D: TRBD2; DNA: TGTGCCAGCAGTTACGTCGGGACTAACTCCTACAATGAGCAGTTCTTC; CDR3: CASSYVGTNSYNEQFF
size: -; J: TRBJ2-2; V: TRBV7-2; D: TRBD1; DNA: TGTGCCAGCAGCTTACAGGGGGCGGACACCGGGGAGCTGTTTTTT; CDR3: CASSLQGADTGELFF